This T cell receptor (beta chain) was found in a study of graft-versus-host responses after intestinal transplantation. Overall study findings and caveats: Early HvG declines after transplant were associated with peak circulating GvH clone levels. GvH clones turned up in recipient marrow; some had shown up first in ileum or blood.

On this clone: Its antigen is not identified.

This table comes from immunoSEQ multiplex PCR, and its TCRdb copy is limited to in-frame clones, with some not included. Among about 39,000 clones listed, around 96% were seen once. Germline assignment: CDR1 MGHDK and CDR2 SYGVNS. The CDR3 spans 13 residues. V trimming: 6 bases; J trimming: 1 base; junction bases outside the gene matches: 3. This specimen was unstimulated CD8+ T cells sorted from spleen or lymph node cells, taken before transplant. The clonotype originates from a human donor who was the organ donor for an intestinal transplant. The chain recombines TRBV25-1 with TRBJ2-7; 7 nucleotides agree with TRBD2. The CDR3 loop is CASRGGDSYEQYF. CDR3 sequence (DNA): TGTGCCAGCAGGGGGGGGGATTCCTACGAGCAGTACTTC.